The present TCR beta chain was sequenced within a study of cytomegalovirus exposure and HLA in healthy donors. Study in general: It was reported in a later analysis that the 90 to 150 validation repertoires used the same platform as the roughly 700 first-cohort repertoires.

Generated by immunoSEQ multiplex PCR, the TCRdb table keeps only in-frame clones and is missing some. The sample lists 200,000 to 300,000 clones, 90% seen once, with 3% to 3.5% in the top ten. General study points: Reported performance of the classifier showed diagnosis of cytomegalovirus status with high specificity and sensitivity. TCR sequences were mostly rare, though some public TCRs occurred in many donors. The listing of 150 to 200 TCR beta chains classed them as cytomegalovirus-associated.

Concerning this clone: Its antigen is as yet unknown.

The V and J ends lost 2 bases and 4 bases respectively, with 19 bases between them. The CDR3 contains 17 residues. Per the germline V gene, CDR1 is SGHTA and CDR2 is FQGTGA. The sequence came from a woman in her thirties in good health and CMV-seronegative. The sequenced material came from PBMCs. The chain is built from TRBV7-3 and TRBJ2-3; D may be TRBD1 (8 bases). The CDR3 loop reads CASSLSPRTGRADTQYF. The CDR3 nucleotides read TGTGCCAGCAGCTTATCCCCGCGGACAGGGAGGGCAGATACGCAGTATTTT. Full variable domain (missing parts from reference TRBV7-3 and TRBJ2-3): GAGVSQTPSNKVTEKGKYVELRCDPISGHTALYWYRQSLGQGPEFLIYFQGTGAADDSGLPNDRFFAVRPEGSVSTLKIQRTERGDSAVYLCASSLSPRTGRADTQYFGPGTRLTVL.